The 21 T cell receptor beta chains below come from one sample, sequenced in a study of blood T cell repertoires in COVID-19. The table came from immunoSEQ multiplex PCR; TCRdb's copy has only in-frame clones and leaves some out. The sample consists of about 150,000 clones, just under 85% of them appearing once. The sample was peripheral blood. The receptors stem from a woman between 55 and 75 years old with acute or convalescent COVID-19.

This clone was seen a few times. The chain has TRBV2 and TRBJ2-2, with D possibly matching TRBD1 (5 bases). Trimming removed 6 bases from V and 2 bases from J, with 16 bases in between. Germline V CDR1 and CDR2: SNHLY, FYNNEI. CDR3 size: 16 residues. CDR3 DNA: TGTGCCAGCAGCCGCCATACAGGCTCCAACACCGGGGAGCTGTTTTTT. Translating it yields CASSRHTGSNTGELFF.

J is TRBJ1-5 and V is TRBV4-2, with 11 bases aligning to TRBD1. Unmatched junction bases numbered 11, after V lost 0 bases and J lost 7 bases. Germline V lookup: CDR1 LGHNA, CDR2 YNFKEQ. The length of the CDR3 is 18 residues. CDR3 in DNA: TGTGCCAGCAGCCAAGATAGCGGACAGGGGGCGCCTGGGCAGCCCCAGCATTTT. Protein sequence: CASSQDSGQGAPGQPQHF.

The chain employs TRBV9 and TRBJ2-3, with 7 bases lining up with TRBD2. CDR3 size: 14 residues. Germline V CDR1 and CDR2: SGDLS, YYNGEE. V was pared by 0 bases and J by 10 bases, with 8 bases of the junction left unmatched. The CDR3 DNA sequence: TGTGCCAGCAGCGTAGAGAGTCGGGAGGCGGCGCAGTATTTT. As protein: CASSVESREAAQYF.

The CDR3 DNA sequence: TGTGCCAGCAGTACAGGGGATGAAAAACTGTTTTTT. It is translated as CASSTGDEKLFF. V and J are TRBV2 and TRBJ1-4; 7 nucleotides align to TRBD1. Losses at the gene ends were 5 bases for V and 6 bases for J; bases not matched to a gene: 0. CDR1 SNHLY and CDR2 FYNNEI come from the germline V gene. The CDR3 runs to 12 residues.

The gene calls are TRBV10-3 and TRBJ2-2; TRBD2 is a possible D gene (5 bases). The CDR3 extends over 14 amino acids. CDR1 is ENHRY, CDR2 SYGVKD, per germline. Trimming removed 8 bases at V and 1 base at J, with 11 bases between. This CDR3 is CAIPAGGNTGELFF. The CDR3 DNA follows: TGTGCCATCCCCGCAGGAGGGAACACCGGGGAGCTGTTTTTT.

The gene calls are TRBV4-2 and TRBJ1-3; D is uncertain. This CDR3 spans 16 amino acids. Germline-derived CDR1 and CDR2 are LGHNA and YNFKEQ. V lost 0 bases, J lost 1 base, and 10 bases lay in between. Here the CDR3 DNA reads TGTGCCAGCAGCCAAGATTCTGGCGGGTCTGGAAACACCATATATTTT. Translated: CASSQDSGGSGNTIYF.

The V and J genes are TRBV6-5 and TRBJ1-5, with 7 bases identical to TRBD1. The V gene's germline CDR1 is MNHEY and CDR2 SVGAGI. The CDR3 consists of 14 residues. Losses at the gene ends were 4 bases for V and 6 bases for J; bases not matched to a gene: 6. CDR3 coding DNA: TGTGCCAGCAGTTCTCGACAGGGAAGTCAGCCCCAGCATTTT. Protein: CASSSRQGSQPQHF.

CDR3 in DNA: TGTGCCAGCAGTTATTCTTTTCAGGGTCAGACTGAAGCTTTCTTT. It encodes CASSYSFQGQTEAFF. The gene calls are TRBV6-6 and TRBJ1-1, with a weak D call TRBD1 (5 bases). Germline-derived CDR1 and CDR2 are MNHNY and SVGAGI (reference sequence). The length of the CDR3 is 15 residues. Trimming stripped 3 bases from V and 5 bases from J, with 16 bases between.

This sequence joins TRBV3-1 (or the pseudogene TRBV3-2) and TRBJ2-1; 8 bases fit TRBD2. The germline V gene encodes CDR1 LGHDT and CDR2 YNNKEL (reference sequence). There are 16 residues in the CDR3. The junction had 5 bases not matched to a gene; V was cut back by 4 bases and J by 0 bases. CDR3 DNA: TGTGCCAGCAGCCGTGCGGGGGGTCTCTCCTACAATGAGCAGTTCTTC. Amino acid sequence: CASSRAGGLSYNEQFF.

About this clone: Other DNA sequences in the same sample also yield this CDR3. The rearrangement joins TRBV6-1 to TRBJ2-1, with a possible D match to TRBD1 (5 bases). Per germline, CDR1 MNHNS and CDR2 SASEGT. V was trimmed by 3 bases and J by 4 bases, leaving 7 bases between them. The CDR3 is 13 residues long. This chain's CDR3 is CASSEDTYNEQFF. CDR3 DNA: TGTGCCAGCAGTGAGGACACATACAATGAGCAGTTCTTC.

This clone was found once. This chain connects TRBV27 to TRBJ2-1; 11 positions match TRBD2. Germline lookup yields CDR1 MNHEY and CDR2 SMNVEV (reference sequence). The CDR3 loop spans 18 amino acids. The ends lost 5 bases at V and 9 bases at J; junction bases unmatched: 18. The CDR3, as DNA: TGTGCCAGCAGTCCCTCAAGACCAACTAGCGGGGGCTTGGGTGAGCAGTTCTTC. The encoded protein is CASSPSRPTSGGLGEQFF.

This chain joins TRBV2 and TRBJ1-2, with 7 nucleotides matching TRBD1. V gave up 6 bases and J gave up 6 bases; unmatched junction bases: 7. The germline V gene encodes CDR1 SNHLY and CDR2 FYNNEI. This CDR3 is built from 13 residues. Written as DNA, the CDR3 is TGTGCCAGCAGGACCGGACAGGACGATGGCTACACCTTC. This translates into CASRTGQDDGYTF.

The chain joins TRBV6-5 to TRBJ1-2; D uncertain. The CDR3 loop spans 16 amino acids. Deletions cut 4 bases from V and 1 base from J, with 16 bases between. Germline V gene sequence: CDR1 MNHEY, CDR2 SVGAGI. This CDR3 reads CASSLSWGGLNYGYTF. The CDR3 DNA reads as TGTGCCAGCAGTTTGAGTTGGGGAGGCCTTAACTATGGCTACACCTTC.

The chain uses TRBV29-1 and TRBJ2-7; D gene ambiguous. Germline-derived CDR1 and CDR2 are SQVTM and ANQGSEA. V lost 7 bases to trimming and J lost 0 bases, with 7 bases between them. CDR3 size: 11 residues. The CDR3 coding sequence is TGCAGCGCCAGCGTCTCCTACGAGCAGTACTTC. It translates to CSASVSYEQYF.

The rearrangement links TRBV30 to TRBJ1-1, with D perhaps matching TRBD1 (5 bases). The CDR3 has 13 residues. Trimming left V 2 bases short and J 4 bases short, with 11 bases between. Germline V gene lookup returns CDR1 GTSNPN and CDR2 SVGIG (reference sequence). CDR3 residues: CAWSPDRFTEAFF. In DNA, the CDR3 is TGTGCCTGGAGTCCTGACAGATTCACTGAAGCTTTCTTT. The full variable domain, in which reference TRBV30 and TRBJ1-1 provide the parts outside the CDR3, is SQTIHQWPATLVQPVGSPLSLECTVEGTSNPNLYWYRQAAGRGLQLLFYSVGIGQISSEVPQNLSASRPQDRQFILSSKKLLLSDSGFYLCAWSPDRFTEAFFGQGTRLTVV.

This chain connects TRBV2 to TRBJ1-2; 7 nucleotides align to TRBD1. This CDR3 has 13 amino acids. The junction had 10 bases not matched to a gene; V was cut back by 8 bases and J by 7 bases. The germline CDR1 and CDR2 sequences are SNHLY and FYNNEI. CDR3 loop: CASQITTGAGYTF. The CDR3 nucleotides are TGTGCCAGCCAAATCACAACAGGGGCTGGCTACACCTTC.

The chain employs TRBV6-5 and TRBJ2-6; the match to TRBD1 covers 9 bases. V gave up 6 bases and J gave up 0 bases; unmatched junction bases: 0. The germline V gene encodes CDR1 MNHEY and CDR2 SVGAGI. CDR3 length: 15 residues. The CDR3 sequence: CASRTGGSGANVLTF. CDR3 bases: TGTGCCAGCAGGACAGGGGGCTCTGGGGCCAACGTCCTGACTTTC.

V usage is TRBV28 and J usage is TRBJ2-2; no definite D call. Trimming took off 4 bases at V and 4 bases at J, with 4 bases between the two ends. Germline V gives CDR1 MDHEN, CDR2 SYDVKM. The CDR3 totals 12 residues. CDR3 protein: CASSWSTGELFF. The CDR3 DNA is TGTGCCAGCAGTTGGAGCACCGGGGAGCTGTTTTTT.

The CDR3 region is CASSGLAKNIQYF. In DNA form, the CDR3 reads TGTGCCAGCAGCGGGTTAGCCAAAAACATTCAGTACTTC. This chain joins TRBV28 and TRBJ2-4; no firm D call. CDR3 length: 13 residues. V was shortened by 6 bases and J by 0 bases, with 6 bases between the two germline ends. Germline values: CDR1 MDHEN, CDR2 SYDVKM.

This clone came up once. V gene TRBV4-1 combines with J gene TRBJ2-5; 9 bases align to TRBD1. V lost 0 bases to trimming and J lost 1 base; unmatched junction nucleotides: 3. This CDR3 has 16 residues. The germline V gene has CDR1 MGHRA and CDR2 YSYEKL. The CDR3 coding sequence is TGCGCCAGCAGCCAAGATAGGACAGGGGCCCAAGAGACCCAGTACTTC. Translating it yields CASSQDRTGAQETQYF.

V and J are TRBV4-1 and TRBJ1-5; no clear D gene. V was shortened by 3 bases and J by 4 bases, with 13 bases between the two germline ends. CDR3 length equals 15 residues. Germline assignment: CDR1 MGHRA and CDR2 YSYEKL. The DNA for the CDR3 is TGCGCCAGCAGCCAGAGACTCAGTGGTAATCAGCCCCAGCATTTT. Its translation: CASSQRLSGNQPQHF.